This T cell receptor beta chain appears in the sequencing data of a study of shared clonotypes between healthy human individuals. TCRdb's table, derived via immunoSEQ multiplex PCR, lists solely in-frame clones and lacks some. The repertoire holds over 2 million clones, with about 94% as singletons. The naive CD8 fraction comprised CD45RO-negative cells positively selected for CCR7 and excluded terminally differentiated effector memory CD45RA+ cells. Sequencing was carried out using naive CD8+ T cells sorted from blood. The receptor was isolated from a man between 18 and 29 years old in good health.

The CDR3 DNA follows: TGCGCCAGCAGCCCACAGGGTGGTGATTCACCCCTCCACTTT. Protein product: CASSPQGGDSPLHF. This rearrangement joins TRBV4-1 to TRBJ1-6; D might be TRBD1 (6 bases). The V and J ends lost 4 bases and 8 bases respectively, with 12 bases between them. This CDR3 has 14 amino acids. Germline lookup yields CDR1 MGHRA and CDR2 YSYEKL.